Following are 16 T cell receptor beta chains from one sample sequenced in a study of T cells expressing NK-cell markers. Each CDR3 protein gets one entry in TCRdb, which reprocessed the 5' RACE reads and gives no DNA. The sample table includes hundreds of thousands of distinct CDR3 sequences. Material: blood T cells: a sorted CD56 or NKG2C T cell subset, CD4+ or CD8+ T cells, or bulk PBMC T cells (not recorded which). All receptors derive from a man between 18 and 69 years old in good health.

The chain combines TRBV25-1 with TRBJ2-3; lacking DNA, the TRBD1 call made by TCRdb goes unchecked. There are 16 residues in the CDR3. The germline V gene encodes CDR1 MGHDK and CDR2 SYGVNS. The chain's CDR3 is CASSGFGAARIGTQYF.

This chain uses TRBV24-1 with TRBJ2-4. The CDR3 runs to 15 residues. Germline V lookup: CDR1 KGHDR, CDR2 SFDVKD. Here the CDR3 reads CATSDFIRTLNIQYF.

The V call is TRBV29-1, the J call TRBJ2-5. There are 12 residues in the CDR3. Germline CDR1 and CDR2: SQVTM and ANQGSEA. The CDR3 is CSVLEEQETQYF.

The CDR3: CASSHGSHTGELFF. This chain uses TRBV3-1 with TRBJ2-2. CDR1 is LGHDT, CDR2 YNNKEL, per germline (reference sequence). The CDR3 is made up of 14 amino acids. The complete variable domain, with remaining parts taken from reference TRBV3-1 and TRBJ2-2, reads DTAVSQTPKYLVTQMGNDKSIKCEQNLGHDTMYWYKQDSKKFLKIMFSYNNKELIINETVPNRFSPKSPDKAHLNLHINSLELGDSAVYFCASSHGSHTGELFFGEGSRLTVL.

The chain joins TRBV12-3 or TRBV12-4 to TRBJ2-5; TCRdb lists TRBD2, though no DNA is available to test this call. This CDR3 region has 16 residues. CDR3 loop: CASNPLGGAVKETQYF.

The chain joins TRBV4-1 to TRBJ1-6. This CDR3 has 13 amino acids. Germline V gene sequence: CDR1 MGHRA, CDR2 YSYEKL. The CDR3 loop is CASSQSGISSLHF.

The chain uses TRBV30 and TRBJ1-5; TCRdb lists TRBD1, though no DNA is available to test this call. The CDR3 runs 15 residues. Germline values: CDR1 GTSNPN, CDR2 SVGIG (reference sequence). The CDR3 spells CAWSLAGTGFQPQHF.

This sequence joins TRBV6-6 and TRBJ2-3. This CDR3 spans 13 amino acids. Germline lookup yields CDR1 MNHNY and CDR2 SVGAGI (reference sequence). CDR3 in amino acids: CATQRSLTDTQYF.

This rearrangement joins TRBV18 to TRBJ2-1. CDR1 is KGHSH, CDR2 LQKENI, per germline. CDR3 length equals 15 residues. CDR3 region: CASSLDRGYYNEQFF.

The J gene is TRBJ2-1, the V gene TRBV5-4; TCRdb outputs TRBD2, but without DNA this stays unchecked. The CDR3 spans 16 residues. The germline gives CDR1 SGHNT, CDR2 YYREEE (reference sequence). CDR3 sequence: CASSSGLAGGEDEQFF.

The V call is TRBV7-9, the J call TRBJ2-3; there is no DNA to check the TCRdb D call of TRBD1. The length of the CDR3 is 17 residues. The V gene's germline CDR1 is SEHNR and CDR2 FQNEAQ (reference sequence). CDR3 amino acids: CASSSGLGGTPTDTQYF. The full variable domain, completed using reference TRBV7-9 and TRBJ2-3, is DTGVSQNPRHKITKRGQNVTFRCDPISEHNRLYWYRQTLGQGPEFLTYFQNEAQLEKSRLLSDRFSAERPKGSFSTLEIQRTEQGDSAMYLCASSSGLGGTPTDTQYFGPGTRLTVL.

The chain couples TRBV15 to TRBJ2-7; no DNA is available, so the TRBD1 call from TCRdb remains unchecked. Looked up from germline, CDR1 is LNHNV and CDR2 is YYDKDF (reference sequence). This CDR3 contains 13 residues. The CDR3 protein is CATSRDPGGVQYF.

The chain recombines TRBV29-1 with TRBJ2-5; TCRdb's D call, TRBD1, is unchecked because there is no DNA. Germline V lookup: CDR1 SQVTM, CDR2 ANQGSEA. The CDR3 is 14 residues long. The CDR3 is CSVERRGSGETQYF.

This chain connects TRBV29-1 to TRBJ2-3; TCRdb returns TRBD1, unconfirmable since there is no DNA. Looked up from germline, CDR1 is SQVTM and CDR2 is ANQGSEA. The CDR3 runs to 13 residues. CDR3 loop: CSSGALHTDTQYF.

The chain combines TRBV2 with TRBJ1-6; the D call from TCRdb, TRBD1, cannot be confirmed without DNA. Germline values: CDR1 SNHLY, CDR2 FYNNEI. The CDR3 contains 16 residues. The CDR3 reads CASSARGQGWSSPLHF. Combining the CDR3 with reference TRBV2 and TRBJ1-6 gives the whole variable domain EPEVTQTPSHQVTQMGQEVILRCVPISNHLYFYWYRQILGQKVEFLVSFYNNEISEKSEIFDDQFSVERPDGSNFTLKIRSTKLEDSAMYFCASSARGQGWSSPLHFGNGTRLTVT.

The chain couples TRBV6-1 to TRBJ1-5. The V gene's germline CDR1 is MNHNS and CDR2 SASEGT. The CDR3 runs 16 residues. CDR3 region: CASSEEVGGAKKPQHF.